The text below deals with one T cell receptor beta chain. The entry originates in a study of T cells in tumors after PD-1 blockade. The protocol was immunoSEQ multiplex PCR, while the TCRdb copy is restricted to in-frame clones and leaves out a portion. Found here are more than 45,000 clones, around 80% of them singletons; the top ten hold 8% to 9.5%. Looked up from germline, CDR1 is LNHDA and CDR2 is SQIVND (reference sequence). This CDR3 has 14 residues. V lost 6 bases, J lost 3 bases, and 12 bases lay in between. The clonotype originates from a human donor with advanced basal cell or squamous cell carcinoma (not recorded which). This sample comprised PBMCs, obtained before anti-PD-1 therapy. The chain couples TRBV19 to TRBJ1-5; D is possibly TRBD1 (6 bases). This CDR3 reads CASRETGFNQPQHF. The DNA of the CDR3 is TGTGCCAGTAGGGAAACAGGGTTCAATCAGCCCCAGCATTTT.